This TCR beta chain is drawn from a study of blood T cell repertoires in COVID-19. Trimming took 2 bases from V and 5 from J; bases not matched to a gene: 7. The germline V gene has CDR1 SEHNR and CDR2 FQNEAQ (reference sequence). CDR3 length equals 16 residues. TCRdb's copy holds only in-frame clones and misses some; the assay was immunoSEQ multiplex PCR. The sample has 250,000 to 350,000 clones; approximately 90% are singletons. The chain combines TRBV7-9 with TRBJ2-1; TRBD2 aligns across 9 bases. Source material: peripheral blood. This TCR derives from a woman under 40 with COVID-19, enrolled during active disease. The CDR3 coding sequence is TGTGCCAGCAGCTTACCCACTAGCGGGCGGAACAATGAGCAGTTCTTC. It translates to CASSLPTSGRNNEQFF.